Sequencing of this T cell receptor beta chain was carried out in a study of cytomegalovirus exposure and HLA in healthy donors. Study-wide results and caveats: The study assumed roughly uniform donor sequencing depth for presence/absence analyses. Most sequenced TCRs were rare (though some public TCRs occurred in many donors). DRB1 had the most TCR associations and HLA-C the fewest, a later analysis found, with rates varying by HLA locus.

Use of 60 Vbeta and 13 Jbeta primers characterized the PCR. TCRdb keeps only in-frame clones here, not all; method: immunoSEQ multiplex PCR. The repertoire table contains about 74,000 clones. Concerning this clone itself: Its antigen is as yet unknown.

Donors counted as nominally healthy when sampled, yet unrecorded immune exposures were likely. The sequencing input was PBMCs. The sequence derives from a female donor in good health and CMV-seropositive.

CDR3 bases: TGTGCCAGCAGCTTAGCCGTAGCGGGGCGATACAATGAGCAGTTCTTC. It is translated as CASSLAVAGRYNEQFF. The rearrangement joins TRBV7-9 to TRBJ2-1; 8 nucleotides align to TRBD2. CDR1 and CDR2 (germline): SEHNR, FQNEAQ (reference sequence). The CDR3 runs to 16 residues. Trimming removed 0 bases from V and 4 bases from J; junction bases left unmatched: 5. Full variable domain (missing parts from reference TRBV7-9 and TRBJ2-1): DTGVSQNPRHKITKRGQNVTFRCDPISEHNRLYWYRQTLGQGPEFLTYFQNEAQLEKSRLLSDRFSAERPKGSFSTLEIQRTEQGDSAMYLCASSLAVAGRYNEQFFGPGTRLTVL.